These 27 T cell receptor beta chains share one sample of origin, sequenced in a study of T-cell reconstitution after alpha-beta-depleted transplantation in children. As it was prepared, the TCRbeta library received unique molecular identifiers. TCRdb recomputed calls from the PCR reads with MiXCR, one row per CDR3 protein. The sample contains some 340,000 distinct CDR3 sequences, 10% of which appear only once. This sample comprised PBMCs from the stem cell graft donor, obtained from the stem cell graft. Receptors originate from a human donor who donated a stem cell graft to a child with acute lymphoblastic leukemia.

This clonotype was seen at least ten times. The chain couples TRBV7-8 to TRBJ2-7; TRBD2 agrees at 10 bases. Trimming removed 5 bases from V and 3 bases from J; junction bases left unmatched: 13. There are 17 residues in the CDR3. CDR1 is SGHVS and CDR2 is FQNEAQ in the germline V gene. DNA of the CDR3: TGTGCCAGCAGCCCCTATCGGGTAATAGCGGGAGGCTACGAGCAGTACTTC. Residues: CASSPYRVIAGGYEQYF.

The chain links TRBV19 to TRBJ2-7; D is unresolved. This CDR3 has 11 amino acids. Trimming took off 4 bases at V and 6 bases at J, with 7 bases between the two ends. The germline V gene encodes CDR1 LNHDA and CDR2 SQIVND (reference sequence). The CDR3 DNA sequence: TGTGCCAGTAGTAGCGGAAGCGAGCAGTACTTC. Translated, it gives CASSSGSEQYF.

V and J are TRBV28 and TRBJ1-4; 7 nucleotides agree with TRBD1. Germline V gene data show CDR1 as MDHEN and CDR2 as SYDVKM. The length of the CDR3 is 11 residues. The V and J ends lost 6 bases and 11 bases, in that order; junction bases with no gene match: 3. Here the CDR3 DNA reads TGTGCCAGCAGGACAGGGTTGAAACTGTTTTTT. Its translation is CASRTGLKLFF.

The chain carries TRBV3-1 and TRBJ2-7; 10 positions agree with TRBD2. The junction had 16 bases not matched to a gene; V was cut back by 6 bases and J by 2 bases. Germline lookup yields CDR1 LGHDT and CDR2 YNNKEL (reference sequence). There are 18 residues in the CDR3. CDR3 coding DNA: TGTGCCAGCAGGCCACGGGGGACTAGCGATAGGATCACCTACGAGCAGTACTTC. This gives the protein CASRPRGTSDRITYEQYF.

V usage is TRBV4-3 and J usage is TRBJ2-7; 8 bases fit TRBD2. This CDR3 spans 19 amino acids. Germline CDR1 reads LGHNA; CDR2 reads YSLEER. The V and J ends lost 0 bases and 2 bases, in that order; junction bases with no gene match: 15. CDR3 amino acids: CASSQERLAGGWSTYEQYF. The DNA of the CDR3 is TGCGCCAGCAGCCAAGAACGTCTAGCGGGTGGTTGGAGTACCTACGAGCAGTACTTC.

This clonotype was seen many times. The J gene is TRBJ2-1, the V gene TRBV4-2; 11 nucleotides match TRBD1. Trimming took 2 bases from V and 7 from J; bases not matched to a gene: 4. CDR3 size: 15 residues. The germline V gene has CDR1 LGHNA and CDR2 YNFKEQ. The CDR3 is CASSQTGTGGNEQFF. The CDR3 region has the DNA TGTGCCAGCAGCCAAACCGGGACAGGGGGTAATGAGCAGTTCTTC.

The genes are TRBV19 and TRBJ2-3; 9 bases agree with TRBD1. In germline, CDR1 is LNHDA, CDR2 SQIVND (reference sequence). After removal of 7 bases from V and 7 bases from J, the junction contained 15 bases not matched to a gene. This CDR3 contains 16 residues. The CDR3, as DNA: TGTGCCAGTACCCCCAAGCCAGGGACAGGGAGAAATACGCAGTATTTT. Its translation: CASTPKPGTGRNTQYF.

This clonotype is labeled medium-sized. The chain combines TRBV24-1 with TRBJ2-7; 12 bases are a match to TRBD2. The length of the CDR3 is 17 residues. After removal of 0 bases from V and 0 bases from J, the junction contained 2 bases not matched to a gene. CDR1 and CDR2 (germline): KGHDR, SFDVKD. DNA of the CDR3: TGTGCCACCAGTGATTTGGGACTAGCGGGATCCTCCTACGAGCAGTACTTC. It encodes CATSDLGLAGSSYEQYF.

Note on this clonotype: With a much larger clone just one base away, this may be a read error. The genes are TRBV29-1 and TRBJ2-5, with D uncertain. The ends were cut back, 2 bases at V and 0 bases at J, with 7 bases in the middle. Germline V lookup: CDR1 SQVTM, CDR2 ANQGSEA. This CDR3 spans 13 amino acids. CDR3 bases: TGCAGCGTTGAAAGACTGTACCAAGAGACCCAGTACTTC. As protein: CSVERLYQETQYF.

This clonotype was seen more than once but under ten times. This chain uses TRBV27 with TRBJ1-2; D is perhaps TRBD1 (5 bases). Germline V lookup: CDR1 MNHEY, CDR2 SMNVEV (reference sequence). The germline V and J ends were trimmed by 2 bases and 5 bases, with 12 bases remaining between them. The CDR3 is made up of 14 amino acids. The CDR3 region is CASSLSRQGYGYTF. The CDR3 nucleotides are TGTGCCAGCAGTTTAAGCCGGCAGGGTTATGGCTACACCTTC.

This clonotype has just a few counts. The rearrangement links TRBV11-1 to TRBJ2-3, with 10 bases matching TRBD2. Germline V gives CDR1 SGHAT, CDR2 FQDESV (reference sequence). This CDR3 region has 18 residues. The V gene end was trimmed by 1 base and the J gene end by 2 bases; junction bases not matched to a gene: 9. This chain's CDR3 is CASSLVPGTSASTDTQYF. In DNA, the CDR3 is TGTGCCAGCAGCTTAGTGCCGGGGACTAGCGCGTCCACAGATACGCAGTATTTT. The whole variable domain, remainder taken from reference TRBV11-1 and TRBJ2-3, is EAEVAQSPRYKITEKSQAVAFWCDPISGHATLYWYRQILGQGPELLVQFQDESVVDDSQLPKDRFSAERLKGVDSTLKIQPAELGDSAMYLCASSLVPGTSASTDTQYFGPGTRLTVL.

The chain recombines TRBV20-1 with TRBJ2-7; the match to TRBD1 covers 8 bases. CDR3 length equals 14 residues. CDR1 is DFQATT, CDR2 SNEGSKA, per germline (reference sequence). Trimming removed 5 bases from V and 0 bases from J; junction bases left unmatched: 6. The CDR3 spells CSASDRVISYEQYF. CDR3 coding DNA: TGCAGTGCTTCGGACAGGGTAATCTCCTACGAGCAGTACTTC.

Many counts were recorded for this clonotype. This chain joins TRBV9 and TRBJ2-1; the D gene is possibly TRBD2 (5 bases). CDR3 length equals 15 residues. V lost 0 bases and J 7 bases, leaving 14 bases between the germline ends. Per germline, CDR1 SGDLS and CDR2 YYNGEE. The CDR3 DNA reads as TGTGCCAGCAGCGTAGCTATTTACGAGGGTAATGAGCAGTTCTTC. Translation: CASSVAIYEGNEQFF. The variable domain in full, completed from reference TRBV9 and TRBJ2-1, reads DSGVTQTPKHLITATGQRVTLRCSPRSGDLSVYWYQQSLDQGLQFLIQYYNGEERAKGNILERFSAQQFPDLHSELNLSSLELGDSALYFCASSVAIYEGNEQFFGPGTRLTVL.

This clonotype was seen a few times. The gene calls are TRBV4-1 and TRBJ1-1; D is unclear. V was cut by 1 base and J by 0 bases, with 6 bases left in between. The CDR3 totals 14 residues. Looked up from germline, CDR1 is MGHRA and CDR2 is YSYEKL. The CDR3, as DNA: TGCGCCAGCAGCCAAGTACAGTTGAACACTGAAGCTTTCTTT. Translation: CASSQVQLNTEAFF.

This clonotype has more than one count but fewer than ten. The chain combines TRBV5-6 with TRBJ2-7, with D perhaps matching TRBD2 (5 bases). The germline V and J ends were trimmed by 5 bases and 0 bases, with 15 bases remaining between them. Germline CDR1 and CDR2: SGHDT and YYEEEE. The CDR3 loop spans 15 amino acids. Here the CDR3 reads CASSPRSGGSYEQYF. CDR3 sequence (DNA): TGTGCCAGCAGTCCCCGCAGCGGAGGCTCCTACGAGCAGTACTTC.

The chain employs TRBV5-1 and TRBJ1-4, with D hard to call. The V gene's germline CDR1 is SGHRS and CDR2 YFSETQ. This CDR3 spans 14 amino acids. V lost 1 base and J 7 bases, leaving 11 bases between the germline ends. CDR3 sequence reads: CASSLRGIGEKLFF. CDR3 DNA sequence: TGCGCCAGCAGCTTGCGGGGAATAGGTGAAAAACTGTTTTTT.

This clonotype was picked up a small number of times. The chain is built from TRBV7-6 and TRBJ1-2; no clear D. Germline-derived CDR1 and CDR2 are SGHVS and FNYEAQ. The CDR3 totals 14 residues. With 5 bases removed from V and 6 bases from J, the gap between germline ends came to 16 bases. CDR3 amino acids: CASSLDDTANGYTF. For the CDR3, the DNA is TGTGCCAGCAGCCTGGACGACACCGCGAATGGCTACACCTTC.

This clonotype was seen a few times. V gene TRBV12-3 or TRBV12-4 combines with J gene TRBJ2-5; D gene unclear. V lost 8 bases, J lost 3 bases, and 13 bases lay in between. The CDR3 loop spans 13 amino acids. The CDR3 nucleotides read TGTGCCAGCTTAGGCGGCGGAGAAGAGACCCAGTACTTC. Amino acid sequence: CASLGGGEETQYF.

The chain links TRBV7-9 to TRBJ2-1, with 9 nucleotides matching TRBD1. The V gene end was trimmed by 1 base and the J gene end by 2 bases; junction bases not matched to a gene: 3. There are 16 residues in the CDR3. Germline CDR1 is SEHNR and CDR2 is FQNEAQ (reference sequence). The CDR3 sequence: CASSLVGQGPYNEQFF. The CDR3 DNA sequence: TGTGCCAGCAGCTTAGTCGGACAGGGGCCCTACAATGAGCAGTTCTTC. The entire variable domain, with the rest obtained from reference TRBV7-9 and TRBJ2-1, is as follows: DTGVSQNPRHKITKRGQNVTFRCDPISEHNRLYWYRQTLGQGPEFLTYFQNEAQLEKSRLLSDRFSAERPKGSFSTLEIQRTEQGDSAMYLCASSLVGQGPYNEQFFGPGTRLTVL.

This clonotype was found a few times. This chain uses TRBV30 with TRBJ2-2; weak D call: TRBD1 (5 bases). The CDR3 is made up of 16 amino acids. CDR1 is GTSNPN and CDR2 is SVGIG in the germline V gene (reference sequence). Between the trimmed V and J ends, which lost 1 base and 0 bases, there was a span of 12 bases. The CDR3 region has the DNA TGTGCCTGGAGTGAAGGGGTACATTCGAACACCGGGGAGCTGTTTTTT. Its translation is CAWSEGVHSNTGELFF.

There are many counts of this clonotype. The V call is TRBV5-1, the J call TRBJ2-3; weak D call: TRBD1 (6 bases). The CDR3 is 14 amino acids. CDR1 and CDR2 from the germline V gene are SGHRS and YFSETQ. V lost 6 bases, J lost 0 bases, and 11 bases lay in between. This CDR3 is CASTQGRSTDTQYF. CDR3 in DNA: TGCGCCAGCACACAGGGACGGAGCACAGATACGCAGTATTTT. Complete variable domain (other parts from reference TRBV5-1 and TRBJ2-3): KAGVTQTPRYLIKTRGQQVTLSCSPISGHRSVSWYQQTPGQGLQFLFEYFSETQRNKGNFPGRFSGRQFSNSRSEMNVSTLELGDSALYLCASTQGRSTDTQYFGPGTRLTVL.

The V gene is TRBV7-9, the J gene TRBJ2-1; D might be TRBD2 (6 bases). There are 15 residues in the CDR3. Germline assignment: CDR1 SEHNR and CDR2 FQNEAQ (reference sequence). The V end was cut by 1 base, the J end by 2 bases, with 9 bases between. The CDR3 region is CASSLEGLTYNEQFF. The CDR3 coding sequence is TGTGCCAGCAGCTTAGAAGGACTAACCTACAATGAGCAGTTCTTC.

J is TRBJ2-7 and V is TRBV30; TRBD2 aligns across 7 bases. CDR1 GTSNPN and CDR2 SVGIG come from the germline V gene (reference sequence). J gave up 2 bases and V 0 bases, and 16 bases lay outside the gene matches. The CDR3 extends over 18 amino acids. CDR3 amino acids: CAWSVLSGTTSSTYEQYF. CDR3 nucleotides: TGTGCCTGGAGTGTACTCTCCGGGACTACCTCCTCGACCTACGAGCAGTACTTC. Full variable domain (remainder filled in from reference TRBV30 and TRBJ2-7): SQTIHQWPATLVQPVGSPLSLECTVEGTSNPNLYWYRQAAGRGLQLLFYSVGIGQISSEVPQNLSASRPQDRQFILSSKKLLLSDSGFYLCAWSVLSGTTSSTYEQYFGPGTRLTVT.

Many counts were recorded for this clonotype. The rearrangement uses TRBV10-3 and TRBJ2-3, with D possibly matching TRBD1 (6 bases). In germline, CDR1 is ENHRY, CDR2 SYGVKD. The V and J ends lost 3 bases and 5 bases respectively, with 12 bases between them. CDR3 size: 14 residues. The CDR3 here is CAISDGSRGDTQYF. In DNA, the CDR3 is TGTGCCATCAGTGATGGCTCCAGGGGAGATACGCAGTATTTT.

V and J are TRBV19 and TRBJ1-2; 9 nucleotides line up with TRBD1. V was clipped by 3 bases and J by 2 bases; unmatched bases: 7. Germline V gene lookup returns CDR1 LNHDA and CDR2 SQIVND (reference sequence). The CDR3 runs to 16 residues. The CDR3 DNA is TGTGCCAGTAGTATCCACCACAGGGGGCGAAACTATGGCTACACCTTC. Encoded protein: CASSIHHRGRNYGYTF.

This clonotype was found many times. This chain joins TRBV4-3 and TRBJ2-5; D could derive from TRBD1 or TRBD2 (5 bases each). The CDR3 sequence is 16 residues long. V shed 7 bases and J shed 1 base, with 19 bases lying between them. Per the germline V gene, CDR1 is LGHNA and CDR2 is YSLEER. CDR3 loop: CASTKNLGRVQETQYF. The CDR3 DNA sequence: TGCGCCAGCACCAAAAACCTGGGACGGGTCCAAGAGACCCAGTACTTC.

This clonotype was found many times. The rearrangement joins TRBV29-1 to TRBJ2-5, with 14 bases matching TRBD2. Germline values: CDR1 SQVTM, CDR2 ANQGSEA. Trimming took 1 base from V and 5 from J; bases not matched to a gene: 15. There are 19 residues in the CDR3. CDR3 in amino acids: CSVEVVTSGREGGFETQYF. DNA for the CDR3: TGCAGCGTTGAAGTGGTGACTAGCGGGAGGGAGGGGGGTTTTGAGACCCAGTACTTC.